The subject of this entry is one T cell receptor beta chain. Its antigen remains unidentified. These data originate in a study of shared clonotypes between healthy human individuals. Study-wide points: Exclusively blood specimens were collected; tissue repertoires likely differ. Relative to clonotypes present in all four donors, those not shared had lower generation probabilities. Estimated richness values were generally larger in naive subsets than in memory subsets.

Some clones are missing from TCRdb's copy, which holds only in-frame ones; the method was immunoSEQ multiplex PCR. The sample lists about 100,000 clones, 68% occurring once. This CDR3 comprises 12 residues. The germline CDR1 and CDR2 sequences are MNHEY and SVGAGI. Trimming cost V 6 bases and J 5 bases, with 11 bases left between them. The receptor was derived from a woman aged 30 to 39 in good health. This rearrangement joins TRBV6-5 to TRBJ2-7; tentative D call: TRBD2 (5 bases). The sequenced sample was memory CD8+ T cells sorted from blood. As to subset: CD45RO+ cells pooled with CCR7-negative TemRA cells. The CDR3, as DNA: TGTGCCAGCAGGAAGTGGGGAGACGAGCAGTACTTC. As protein: CASRKWGDEQYF.